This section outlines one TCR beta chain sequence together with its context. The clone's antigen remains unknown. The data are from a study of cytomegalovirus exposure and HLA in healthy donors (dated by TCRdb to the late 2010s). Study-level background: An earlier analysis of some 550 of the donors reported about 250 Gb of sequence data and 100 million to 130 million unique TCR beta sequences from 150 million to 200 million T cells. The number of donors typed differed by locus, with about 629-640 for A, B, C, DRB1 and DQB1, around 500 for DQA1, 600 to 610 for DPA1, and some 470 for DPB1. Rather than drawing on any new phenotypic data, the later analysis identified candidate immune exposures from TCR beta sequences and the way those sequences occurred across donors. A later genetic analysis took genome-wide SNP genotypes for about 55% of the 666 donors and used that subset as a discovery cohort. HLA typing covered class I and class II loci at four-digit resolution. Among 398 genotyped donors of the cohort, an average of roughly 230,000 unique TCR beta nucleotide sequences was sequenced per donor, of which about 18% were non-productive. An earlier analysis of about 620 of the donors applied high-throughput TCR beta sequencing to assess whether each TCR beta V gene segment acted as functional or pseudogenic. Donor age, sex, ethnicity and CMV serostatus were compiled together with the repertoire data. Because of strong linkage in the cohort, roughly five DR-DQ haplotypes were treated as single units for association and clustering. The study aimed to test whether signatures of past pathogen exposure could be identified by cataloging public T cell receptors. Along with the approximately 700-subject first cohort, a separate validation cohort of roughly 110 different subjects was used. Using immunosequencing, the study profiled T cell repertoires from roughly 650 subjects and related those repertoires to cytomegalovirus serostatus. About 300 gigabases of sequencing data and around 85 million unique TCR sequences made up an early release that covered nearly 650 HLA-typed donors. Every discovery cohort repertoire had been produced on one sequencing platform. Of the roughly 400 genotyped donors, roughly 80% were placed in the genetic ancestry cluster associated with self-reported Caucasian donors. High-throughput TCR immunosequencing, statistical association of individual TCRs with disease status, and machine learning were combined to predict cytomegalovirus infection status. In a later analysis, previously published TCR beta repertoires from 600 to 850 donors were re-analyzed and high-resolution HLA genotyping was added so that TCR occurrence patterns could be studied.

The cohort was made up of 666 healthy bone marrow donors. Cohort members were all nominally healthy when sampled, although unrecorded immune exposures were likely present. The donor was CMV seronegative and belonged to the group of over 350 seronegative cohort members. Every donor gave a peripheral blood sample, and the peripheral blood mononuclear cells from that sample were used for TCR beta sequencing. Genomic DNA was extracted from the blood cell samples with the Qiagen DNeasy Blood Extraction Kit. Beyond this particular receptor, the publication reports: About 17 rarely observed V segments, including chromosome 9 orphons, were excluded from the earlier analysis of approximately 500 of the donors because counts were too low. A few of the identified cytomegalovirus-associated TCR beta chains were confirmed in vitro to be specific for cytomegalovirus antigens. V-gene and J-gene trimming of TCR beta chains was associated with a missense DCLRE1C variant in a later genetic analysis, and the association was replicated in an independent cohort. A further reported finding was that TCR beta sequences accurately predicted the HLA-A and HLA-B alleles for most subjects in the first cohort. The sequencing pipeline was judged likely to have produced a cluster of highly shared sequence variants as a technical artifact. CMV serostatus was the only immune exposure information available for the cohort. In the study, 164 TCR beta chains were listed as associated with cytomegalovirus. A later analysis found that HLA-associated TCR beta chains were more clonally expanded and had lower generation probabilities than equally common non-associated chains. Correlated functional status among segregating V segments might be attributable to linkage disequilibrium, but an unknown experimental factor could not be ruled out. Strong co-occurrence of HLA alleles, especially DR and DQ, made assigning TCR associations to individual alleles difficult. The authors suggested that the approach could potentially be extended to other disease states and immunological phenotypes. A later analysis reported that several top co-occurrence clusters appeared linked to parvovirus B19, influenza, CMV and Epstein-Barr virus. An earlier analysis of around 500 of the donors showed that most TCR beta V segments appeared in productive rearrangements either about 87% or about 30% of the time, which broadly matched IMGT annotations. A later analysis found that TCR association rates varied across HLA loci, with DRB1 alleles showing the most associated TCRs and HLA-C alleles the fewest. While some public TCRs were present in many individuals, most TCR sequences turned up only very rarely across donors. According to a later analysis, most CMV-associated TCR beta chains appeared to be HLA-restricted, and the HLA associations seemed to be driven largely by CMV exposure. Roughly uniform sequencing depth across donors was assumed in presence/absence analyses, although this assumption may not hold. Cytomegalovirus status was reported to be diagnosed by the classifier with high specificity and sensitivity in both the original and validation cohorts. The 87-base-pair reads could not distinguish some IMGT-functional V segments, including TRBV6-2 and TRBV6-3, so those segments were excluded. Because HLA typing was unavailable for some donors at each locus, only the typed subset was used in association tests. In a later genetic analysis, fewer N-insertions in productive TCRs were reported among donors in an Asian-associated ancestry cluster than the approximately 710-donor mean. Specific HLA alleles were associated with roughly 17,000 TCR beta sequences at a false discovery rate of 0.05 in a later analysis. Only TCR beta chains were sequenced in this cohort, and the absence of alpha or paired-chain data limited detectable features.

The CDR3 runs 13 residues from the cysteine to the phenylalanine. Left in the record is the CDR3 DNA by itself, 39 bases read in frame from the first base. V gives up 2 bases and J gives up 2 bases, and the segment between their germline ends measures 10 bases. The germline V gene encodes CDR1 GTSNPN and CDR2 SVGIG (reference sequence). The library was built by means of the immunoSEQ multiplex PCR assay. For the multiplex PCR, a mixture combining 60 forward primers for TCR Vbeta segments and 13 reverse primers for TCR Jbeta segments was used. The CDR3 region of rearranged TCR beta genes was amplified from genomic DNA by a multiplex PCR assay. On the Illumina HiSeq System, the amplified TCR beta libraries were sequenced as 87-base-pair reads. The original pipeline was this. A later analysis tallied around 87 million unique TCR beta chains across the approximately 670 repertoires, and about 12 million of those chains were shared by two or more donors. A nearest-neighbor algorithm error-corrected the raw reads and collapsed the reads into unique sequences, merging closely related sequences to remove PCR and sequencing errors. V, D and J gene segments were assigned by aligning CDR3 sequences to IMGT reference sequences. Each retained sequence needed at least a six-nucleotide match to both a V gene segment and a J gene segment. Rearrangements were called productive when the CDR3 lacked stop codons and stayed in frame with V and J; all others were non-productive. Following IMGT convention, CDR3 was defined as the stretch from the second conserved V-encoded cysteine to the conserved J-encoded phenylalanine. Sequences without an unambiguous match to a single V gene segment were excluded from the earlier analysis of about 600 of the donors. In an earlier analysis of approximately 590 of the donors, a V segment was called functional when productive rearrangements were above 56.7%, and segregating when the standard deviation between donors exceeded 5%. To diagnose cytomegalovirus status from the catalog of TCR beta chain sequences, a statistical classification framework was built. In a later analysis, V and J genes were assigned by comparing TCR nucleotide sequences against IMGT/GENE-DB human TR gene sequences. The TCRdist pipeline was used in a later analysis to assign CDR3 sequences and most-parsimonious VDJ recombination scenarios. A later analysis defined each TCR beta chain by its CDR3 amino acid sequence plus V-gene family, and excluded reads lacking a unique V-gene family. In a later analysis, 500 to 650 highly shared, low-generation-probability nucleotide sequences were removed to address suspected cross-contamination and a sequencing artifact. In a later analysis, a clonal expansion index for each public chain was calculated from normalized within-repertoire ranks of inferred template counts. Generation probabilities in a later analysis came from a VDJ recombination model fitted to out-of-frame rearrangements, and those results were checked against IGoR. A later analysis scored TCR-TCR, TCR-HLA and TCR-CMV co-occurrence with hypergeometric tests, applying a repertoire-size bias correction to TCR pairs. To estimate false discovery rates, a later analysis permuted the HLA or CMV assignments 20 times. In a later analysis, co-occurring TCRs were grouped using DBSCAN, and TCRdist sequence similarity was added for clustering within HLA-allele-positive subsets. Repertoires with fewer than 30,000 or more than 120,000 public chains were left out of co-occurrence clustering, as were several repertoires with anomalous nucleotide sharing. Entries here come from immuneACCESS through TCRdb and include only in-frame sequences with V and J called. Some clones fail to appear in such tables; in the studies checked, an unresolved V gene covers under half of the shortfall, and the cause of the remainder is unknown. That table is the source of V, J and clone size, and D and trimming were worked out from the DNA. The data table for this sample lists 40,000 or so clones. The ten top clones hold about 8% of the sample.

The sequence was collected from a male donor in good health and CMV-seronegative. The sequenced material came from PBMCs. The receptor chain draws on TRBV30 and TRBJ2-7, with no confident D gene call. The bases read TGTGCCTGGAGTTTCGGCAGCGCCTACGAGCAGTACTTC. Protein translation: CAWSFGSAYEQYF. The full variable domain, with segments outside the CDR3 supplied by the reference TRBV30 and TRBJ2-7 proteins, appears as SQTIHQWPATLVQPVGSPLSLECTVEGTSNPNLYWYRQAAGRGLQLLFYSVGIGQISSEVPQNLSASRPQDRQFILSSKKLLLSDSGFYLCAWSFGSAYEQYFGPGTRLTVT.